Sequencing of this T cell receptor beta chain was carried out in a study of T cell responses to AZD1222 COVID-19 vaccine. In the study overall: Doses given second, at about 4 or about 12 weeks, were pooled.

The germline V gene has CDR1 SGDLS and CDR2 YYNGEE. The CDR3 runs to 13 residues. Trimming removed 4 bases at V and 2 bases at J, with 9 bases between. Method: immunoSEQ multiplex PCR; TCRdb's copy keeps in-frame clones and lacks some. The top ten clones hold 1.5% to 2% of a sample with around 150,000 clones, approximately 90% of them seen once. A word on this clone: Its matching antigen is unknown.

Study outcomes and limitations: A mostly white British donor set with more females was recruited, and clonal diversity was possibly underestimated.

The genes are TRBV9 and TRBJ1-1, with D perhaps matching TRBD1 (6 bases). Source: peripheral blood, taken on day 0 of AZD1222 vaccination. This receptor was taken from an adult in good health. The CDR3 bases are TGTGCCAGCAGCTTACAGGGAAACACTGAAGCTTTCTTT. This codes for CASSLQGNTEAFF. The variable domain in full, completed from reference TRBV9 and TRBJ1-1, reads DSGVTQTPKHLITATGQRVTLRCSPRSGDLSVYWYQQSLDQGLQFLIQYYNGEERAKGNILERFSAQQFPDLHSELNLSSLELGDSALYFCASSLQGNTEAFFGQGTRLTVV.